What follows are 16 T cell receptor beta chains derived from one specimen sequenced in a study of shared clonotypes between healthy human individuals. This table comes from immunoSEQ multiplex PCR, and its TCRdb copy is limited to in-frame clones, with some not included. The sample has roughly 660,000 clones, about 90% seen once. Sequenced sample: memory CD8+ T cells from PBMCs. Subset noted: CD45RO+ cells pooled with CCR7-negative TemRA cells. These receptor sequences come from a young man in good health. Some clones in this sample may be carry-over from other donors' samples.

Worth noting for this clone: The sample carries other DNA sequences with the same CDR3. The chain joins TRBV9 to TRBJ2-1; D might be TRBD2 (5 bases). Germline CDR1 is SGDLS and CDR2 is YYNGEE. The length of the CDR3 is 14 residues. The germline V and J ends were trimmed by 0 bases and 6 bases, with 10 bases remaining between them. CDR3 in amino acids: CASSVGGGRNEQFF. The CDR3 DNA reads TGTGCCAGCAGCGTAGGTGGAGGTCGCAATGAGCAGTTCTTC. Full variable domain (rest looked up from reference TRBV9 and TRBJ2-1): DSGVTQTPKHLITATGQRVTLRCSPRSGDLSVYWYQQSLDQGLQFLIQYYNGEERAKGNILERFSAQQFPDLHSELNLSSLELGDSALYFCASSVGGGRNEQFFGPGTRLTVL.

The genes are TRBV6-5 and TRBJ1-1; no clear D gene. V lost 7 bases and J lost 0, with 9 bases in between. Germline values: CDR1 MNHEY, CDR2 SVGAGI. The CDR3 runs 13 residues. In DNA, the CDR3 is TGTGCCAGCACGGGTTTTCTGAACACTGAAGCTTTCTTT. Its protein product is CASTGFLNTEAFF.

V gene TRBV6-5 combines with J gene TRBJ2-7, with D tentatively TRBD2 (7 bases). Germline V gene lookup returns CDR1 MNHEY and CDR2 SVGAGI. This CDR3 comprises 15 residues. V was cut by 2 bases and J by 3 bases, with 14 bases left in between. The CDR3 DNA follows: TGTGCCAGCAGTTACAGGGGGGGGACAATCTACGAGCAGTACTTC. It yields the protein CASSYRGGTIYEQYF.

The table lists this clone with a count of one. The J gene is TRBJ2-7, the V gene TRBV11-3, with 8 nucleotides matching TRBD2. From germline, CDR1 is SGHNT and CDR2 YENEEA. CDR3 length equals 15 residues. With V trimmed by 5 bases and J by 7 bases, 13 bases remained unmatched. This CDR3 reads CASSRRGSGEGEQYF. The CDR3 DNA reads as TGTGCCAGCAGCCGTCGTGGTAGCGGGGAAGGAGAGCAGTACTTC.

V and J are TRBV11-3 and TRBJ2-7; 9 bases match TRBD1. V gave up 0 bases and J gave up 4 bases; unmatched junction bases: 13. CDR1 is SGHNT, CDR2 YENEEA, per germline. This CDR3 is built from 18 residues. The CDR3, as DNA: TGTGCCAGCAGCTTAGATAGGCGACAGGGGGGAGCTTCGTACGAGCAGTACTTC. This encodes CASSLDRRQGGASYEQYF.

CDR3 protein: CASSPSVAPNTGELFF. In nucleotides, the CDR3 is TGTGCCAGCAGCCCAAGCGTGGCCCCGAACACCGGGGAGCTGTTTTTT. The chain has TRBV7-9 and TRBJ2-2; D remains unclear. V was shortened by 5 bases and J by 0 bases, with 13 bases between the two germline ends. The V gene's germline CDR1 is SEHNR and CDR2 FQNEAQ (reference sequence). The length of the CDR3 is 16 residues.

As DNA, the CDR3 is TGTGCCAGCAGTTTAAACGGCTACGAGCAGTACTTC. It specifies CASSLNGYEQYF. The J gene is TRBJ2-7, the V gene TRBV27; the D is unclear. Germline lookup yields CDR1 MNHEY and CDR2 SMNVEV (reference sequence). Trimming took off 2 bases at V and 3 bases at J, with 5 bases between the two ends. The CDR3 has 12 residues.

The gene calls are TRBV9 and TRBJ2-2; 9 bases align to TRBD1. The germline CDR1 and CDR2 sequences are SGDLS and YYNGEE. With V trimmed by 4 bases and J by 3 bases, 25 bases remained unmatched. This CDR3 has 22 amino acids. CDR3 nucleotides: TGTGCCAGCAGCACACCCGGGACAGGGTACGCGGCGGCGGCAATAGACACCGGGGAGCTGTTTTTT. Encoded protein: CASSTPGTGYAAAAIDTGELFF.

This chain uses TRBV7-9 with TRBJ2-5; 8 bases are a match to TRBD2. The junction had 3 bases not matched to a gene; V was cut back by 1 base and J by 2 bases. The CDR3 sequence is 15 residues long. Germline loops: CDR1 SEHNR, CDR2 FQNEAQ (reference sequence). CDR3 protein: CASSLVERGQETQYF. The CDR3 DNA reads TGTGCCAGCAGCTTAGTGGAGCGGGGGCAAGAGACCCAGTACTTC.

This chain joins TRBV9 and TRBJ2-7, with a possible D match to TRBD2 (6 bases). The CDR3 totals 13 residues. Germline CDR1 reads SGDLS; CDR2 reads YYNGEE. Trimming cost V 2 bases and J 5 bases, with 11 bases left between them. CDR3 DNA: TGTGCCAGCAGCGTGGCCGGGAGTAACGAGCAGTACTTC. This sequence encodes CASSVAGSNEQYF.

This clone has just one count. Within the sample, other DNA sequences also encode this same CDR3. The genes are TRBV9 and TRBJ2-7; tentatively, D is TRBD2 (6 bases). Per the germline V gene, CDR1 is SGDLS and CDR2 is YYNGEE. The ends were cut back, 3 bases at V and 3 bases at J, with 10 bases in the middle. The CDR3 consists of 13 residues. The CDR3 region has the DNA TGTGCCAGCAGCGGCCCCGGGGGCTACGAGCAGTACTTC. Encoded protein: CASSGPGGYEQYF.

The rearrangement joins TRBV2 to TRBJ2-1; TRBD1 matches 8 bases. The CDR3 runs 15 residues. Germline values: CDR1 SNHLY, CDR2 FYNNEI. J lost 5 bases, V lost 3 bases, and 6 bases had no gene match. The chain's CDR3 is CASSDNRGIDNEQFF. CDR3 nucleotides: TGTGCCAGCAGTGATAACAGGGGGATAGACAATGAGCAGTTCTTC.

This chain links TRBV7-9 with TRBJ1-1; D not certain. The V and J ends lost 5 bases and 5 bases respectively, with 9 bases between them. The length of the CDR3 is 12 residues. Germline V CDR1 and CDR2: SEHNR, FQNEAQ (reference sequence). The CDR3 is CASSPPGTEAFF. The CDR3 nucleotides are TGTGCCAGCAGCCCCCCGGGGACTGAAGCTTTCTTT.

The chain has TRBV27 and TRBJ2-2; TRBD2 is a possible D gene (5 bases). Germline CDR1 is MNHEY and CDR2 is SMNVEV (reference sequence). CDR3 length: 15 residues. V was cut by 2 bases and J by 4 bases, with 11 bases left in between. The CDR3 DNA sequence: TGTGCCAGCAGTTTAAGAAGGGAGCGCACCGGGGAGCTGTTTTTT. Translation: CASSLRRERTGELFF.

The rearrangement joins TRBV11-2 to TRBJ2-1; a possible D gene is TRBD2 (5 bases). The CDR3 is made up of 16 amino acids. The germline V gene has CDR1 SGHAT and CDR2 FQNNGV. Trimming left V 3 bases short and J 0 bases short, with 12 bases between. The CDR3 here is CASSFYGGRSYNEQFF. CDR3 DNA sequence: TGTGCCAGCAGCTTCTACGGCGGGCGCTCCTACAATGAGCAGTTCTTC.

The chain joins TRBV27 to TRBJ2-7, with TRBD2 identical over 9 bases. The CDR3 runs to 13 residues. V lost 5 bases and J lost 11; bases outside the gene matches: 10. Germline V CDR1 and CDR2: MNHEY, SMNVEV (reference sequence). The CDR3 loop reads CASSLGTSYDKYF. The CDR3 DNA reads as TGTGCCAGCAGTCTCGGGACTAGCTATGATAAGTACTTC.